This T cell receptor (beta chain) is from a study of blood T cells in healthy people across ages. Study observations and caveats: Per million T cells, the diversity of TCR beta decreased roughly linearly as age advanced.

The use of a sample-barcoded 5' primer and a J-beta primer mix characterized a second PCR of 7 to 11 cycles. A template-switch adaptor with 12 random nucleotides tagged each cDNA molecule. Any given sample supplied a minimum of 3 million CDR3-containing paired-end reads. TCRdb reprocessed the 5' RACE reads with MiXCR, giving one entry per CDR3 protein. The sample consists of hundreds of thousands of distinct CDR3 sequences, approximately 40% of them appearing once. This CDR3 has 12 amino acids. The V end lost 7 bases, the J end lost 0 bases, and 6 bases lay between the germline ends. Germline V gives CDR1 SNHLY, CDR2 FYNNEI. The table lists this clonotype with a few counts. Its antigen remains unidentified. Approximately 9.1 milliliters was the volume of peripheral blood drawn from each donor.

The chain carries TRBV2 and TRBJ2-5; D call uncertain. The receptor was derived from a man older than 75 in good health. Sequencing was done on a sample of blood. DNA of the CDR3: TGTGCCAGCAAGAACAACCAAGAGACCCAGTACTTC. It encodes CASKNNQETQYF. The full variable domain, in which reference TRBV2 and TRBJ2-5 provide the parts outside the CDR3, is EPEVTQTPSHQVTQMGQEVILRCVPISNHLYFYWYRQILGQKVEFLVSFYNNEISEKSEIFDDQFSVERPDGSNFTLKIRSTKLEDSAMYFCASKNNQETQYFGPGTRLLVL.